Presented here are 30 T cell receptor beta chains from one specimen sequenced in a study of prognosis after radiotherapy for stage I lung cancer. Two-round multiplex PCR amplified TCR beta CDR3 from genomic DNA. Primers targeting each individual TRBV and TRBJ gene were applied in first-round PCR. TCRdb itself ran the multiplex PCR reads through MiXCR, one entry per CDR3 protein. This sample carries approximately 22,000 distinct CDR3 sequences, approximately 43% of them seen once, and the ten largest clones take around 29%. Sample: PBMCs, taken before or after stereotactic body radiation therapy (not recorded which). These receptors all come from a donor older than 45 with non-small cell lung cancer.

This clonotype has a count of ten or more. The chain combines TRBV7-3 with TRBJ1-3; D not resolved. The CDR3 loop spans 16 amino acids. The V gene's germline CDR1 is SGHTA and CDR2 FQGTGA. V dropped 5 bases and J dropped 1 base, with 15 bases sitting between them. CDR3 residues: CASSLPHIPSGNTIYF. In nucleotides, the CDR3 is TGTGCCAGCAGCCTACCCCACATTCCTTCTGGAAACACCATATATTTT.

This clonotype was detected ten times or more. The chain has TRBV5-1 and TRBJ2-7; D may match TRBD1 or TRBD2 (5 bases each). Germline lookup yields CDR1 SGHRS and CDR2 YFSETQ. The length of the CDR3 is 19 residues. Trimming cost V 1 base and J 1 base, with 24 bases left between them. The CDR3 bases are TGCGCCAGCAGCTTGCAGTTGGCTGGGCCCGGGACGGGTTCCTACGAGCAGTACTTC. As protein: CASSLQLAGPGTGSYEQYF.

This sequence joins TRBV11-3 and TRBJ2-3; 11 nucleotides align to TRBD2. The V segment lost 6 bases and the J segment 4 bases; nucleotides outside the gene matches: 6. This CDR3 is built from 15 residues. CDR1 and CDR2 (germline): SGHNT, YENEEA. The chain's CDR3 is CASRKLAGEADTQYF. The CDR3 bases are TGTGCCAGCAGAAAACTAGCGGGAGAGGCAGATACGCAGTATTTT.

J is TRBJ2-7 and V is TRBV11-2; D is unresolved. V was pared by 0 bases and J by 2 bases, with 17 bases between. Germline V gene lookup returns CDR1 SGHAT and CDR2 FQNNGV. This CDR3 is built from 17 residues. The CDR3 spells CASSLDYPLGGAYEQYF. As DNA, the CDR3 is TGTGCCAGCAGCTTAGATTACCCCCTCGGCGGAGCCTACGAGCAGTACTTC.

This clonotype came up many times. The chain carries TRBV6-1 and TRBJ2-5; the match to TRBD2 covers 7 bases. Germline CDR1 reads MNHNS; CDR2 reads SASEGT. V lost 9 bases, J lost 0 bases, and 7 bases stayed unmatched. CDR3 length equals 14 residues. CDR3 residues: CASLGLTNQETQYF. CDR3 coding DNA: TGTGCCAGTCTGGGACTAACTAACCAAGAGACCCAGTACTTC.

This clonotype was recorded at least ten times. The chain's CDR3 is CASSQVSEQYF. The CDR3 DNA sequence: TGTGCCAGCAGCCAAGTCAGCGAGCAGTACTTC. V gene TRBV3-1 combines with J gene TRBJ2-7; no reliable D call. Germline values: CDR1 LGHDT, CDR2 YNNKEL (reference sequence). V dropped 1 base and J dropped 6 bases, with 4 bases sitting between them. The CDR3 has 11 amino acids.

The V call is TRBV5-1, the J call TRBJ1-2, with unresolved D. V gave up 6 bases and J gave up 4 bases, with 16 bases separating them. Germline V gene data show CDR1 as SGHRS and CDR2 as YFSETQ. CDR3 length: 14 amino acids. CDR3 sequence reads: CASIPRGVSYGYTF. In DNA form, the CDR3 reads TGCGCCAGCATCCCCCGCGGGGTCTCCTATGGCTACACCTTC.

This clonotype was found many times. V and J are TRBV3-1 and TRBJ2-7; no clear D gene. Germline V gene data show CDR1 as LGHDT and CDR2 as YNNKEL (reference sequence). Trimming removed 1 base at V and 3 bases at J, with 7 bases between. The CDR3 consists of 13 residues. The CDR3 sequence: CASSQGNDYEQYF. The CDR3 DNA reads as TGTGCCAGCAGCCAAGGGAATGACTACGAGCAGTACTTC.

This clonotype was recorded many times. The chain combines TRBV7-6 with TRBJ2-7; 7 bases are a match to TRBD2. V lost 1 base to trimming and J lost 6 bases; unmatched junction nucleotides: 12. The CDR3 has 16 residues. CDR1 is SGHVS and CDR2 is FNYEAQ in the germline V gene. In nucleotides, the CDR3 is TGTGCCAGCAGCTTAGACTTGGCGGGAGAGGGCGGCGAGCAGTACTTC. Amino acid sequence: CASSLDLAGEGGEQYF.

This CDR3 is CASSLPGSGNTIYF. CDR3 nucleotides: TGTGCCAGCAGTTTGCCGGGGTCTGGAAACACCATATATTTT. The chain employs TRBV28 and TRBJ1-3; D call uncertain. This CDR3 spans 14 amino acids. Germline V CDR1 and CDR2: MDHEN, SYDVKM. Deletions cut 3 bases from V and 1 base from J, with 7 bases between.

Notes on this clonotype: This likely reflects a read error, since a far larger clone is one base away. The chain employs TRBV6-2 or TRBV6-3 and TRBJ2-7; 8 bases are a match to TRBD2. CDR1 is MNHEY, CDR2 SVGEGT, per germline. This CDR3 is built from 16 residues. CDR3 in DNA: TGTGCCAGCATTTACCGCAGCGGGAGTGGAGCCTACGAGCAGTACTTC. Protein: CASIYRSGSGAYEQYF.

About this clonotype: A far larger clone is only one base removed, so a read error is likely. The rearrangement joins TRBV7-9 to TRBJ2-7, with D hard to call. The CDR3 loop spans 12 amino acids. Germline V lookup: CDR1 SEHNR, CDR2 FQNEAQ (reference sequence). V dropped 1 base and J dropped 10 bases, with 11 bases sitting between them. The CDR3 loop reads CASSLVEAEQYF. CDR3 sequence (DNA): TGTGCCAGCAGCTTAGTTGAGGCCGAACAGTACTTC.

At least ten counts were recorded for this clonotype. The CDR3 region is CATSNTKLYGTGAAREQYF. CDR3 nucleotide sequence: TGTGCCACCAGCAACACAAAGCTCTACGGGACAGGGGCGGCGCGCGAGCAGTACTTC. The chain has TRBV15 and TRBJ2-7, with TRBD1 matching over 10 bases. Germline trimming cut 4 bases from V and 6 bases from J; bases unmatched to any gene: 21. This CDR3 has 19 residues. Germline V gene sequence: CDR1 LNHNV, CDR2 YYDKDF (reference sequence).

As to this clonotype: This sequence may be a read error, since a much larger clone differs from it by one base. This rearrangement joins TRBV4-3 to TRBJ2-5; a weak D match, TRBD1 (8 bases). The germline CDR1 and CDR2 sequences are LGHNA and YSLEER. The CDR3 consists of 15 residues. In DNA, the CDR3 is TGCGCCAGCAGCCAAGATCAGGGGGCGCGGGAGAACCAGTACTTC. It yields the protein CASSQDQGARENQYF.

This clonotype has a count of ten or more. This rearrangement joins TRBV3-1 to TRBJ2-1; the D is unclear. The CDR3 runs 12 residues. CDR1 and CDR2 (germline): LGHDT, YNNKEL (reference sequence). The V gene lost 5 bases and the J gene lost 9 bases, with 11 bases spanning the gap. The CDR3 DNA is TGTGCCAGCAGCTCCCGTGTGGGTGAGCAGTTCTTC. It is translated as CASSSRVGEQFF.

By its share, this clonotype is medium-sized. V gene TRBV28 combines with J gene TRBJ1-2; D might be TRBD1 (5 bases). Germline V gives CDR1 MDHEN, CDR2 SYDVKM. CDR3 length equals 13 residues. Trimming left V 6 bases short and J 7 bases short, with 15 bases between. CDR3 amino acids: CASSLYGGRGYTF. CDR3 nucleotides: TGTGCCAGCAGCCTCTACGGGGGTCGTGGCTACACCTTC.

The V and J genes are TRBV19 and TRBJ1-2; no reliable D call. The V and J ends lost 7 bases and 8 bases respectively, with 23 bases between them. CDR1 LNHDA and CDR2 SQIVND come from the germline V gene (reference sequence). CDR3 length: 15 residues. The CDR3 sequence: CASKGHGSNRYGYTF. The CDR3 DNA reads TGTGCCAGTAAAGGGCATGGCTCGAATCGCTACGGCTACACCTTC.

The sample holds many counts of this clonotype. CDR3: CASSFHFGEGQVNEQFF. CDR3 nucleotide sequence: TGTGCCAGCAGCTTCCATTTCGGGGAGGGCCAAGTCAATGAGCAGTTCTTC. The V and J genes are TRBV11-2 and TRBJ2-1, with 7 bases fitting TRBD2. The V and J ends lost 3 bases and 6 bases, in that order; junction bases with no gene match: 14. The CDR3 runs 17 residues. The V gene's germline CDR1 is SGHAT and CDR2 FQNNGV.

This clonotype was seen many times. The chain employs TRBV19 and TRBJ1-1; 7 bases match TRBD1. From germline, CDR1 is LNHDA and CDR2 SQIVND (reference sequence). V dropped 3 bases and J dropped 6; count of bases not matched to a gene: 7. This CDR3 spans 14 amino acids. The CDR3 bases are TGTGCCAGTAGTATCGGGACAGCAGACCCTGAAGCTTTCTTT. The encoded protein is CASSIGTADPEAFF.

This clonotype was seen repeatedly, ten times or more. The chain is built from TRBV7-8 and TRBJ2-7; a weak D match, TRBD2 (7 bases). The length of the CDR3 is 14 residues. V lost 5 bases, J lost 5 bases, and 16 bases lay in between. CDR1 and CDR2 from the germline V gene are SGHVS and FQNEAQ. The CDR3 region has the DNA TGTGCCAGCAGCGGATCCCCGGGGGGCAACGAGCAGTACTTC. It encodes CASSGSPGGNEQYF. The complete variable domain, with remaining parts taken from reference TRBV7-8 and TRBJ2-7, reads GAGVSQSPRYKVAKRGQDVALRCDPISGHVSLFWYQQALGQGPEFLTYFQNEAQLDKSGLPSDRFFAERPEGSVSTLKIQRTQQEDSAVYLCASSGSPGGNEQYFGPGTRLTVT.

This clonotype was counted many times. V usage is TRBV3-1 and J usage is TRBJ1-1, with no clear D. The germline V and J ends were trimmed by 2 bases and 1 base, with 8 bases remaining between them. From germline, CDR1 is LGHDT and CDR2 YNNKEL (reference sequence). The CDR3 loop spans 14 amino acids. The CDR3 nucleotides read TGTGCCAGCAGCCAACAGACGGAGAACACTGAAGCTTTCTTT. Its translation is CASSQQTENTEAFF.

This clonotype was seen ten or more times. The chain combines TRBV7-6 with TRBJ2-3, with 8 bases fitting TRBD2. Unmatched junction bases numbered 4, after V lost 1 base and J lost 7 bases. Germline assignment: CDR1 SGHVS and CDR2 FNYEAQ. The CDR3 is 14 amino acids. CDR3 DNA sequence: TGTGCCAGCAGCTTAGGTATAGCGGGGAATACGCAGTATTTT. Translating gives CASSLGIAGNTQYF.

The chain has TRBV24-1 and TRBJ2-1; 11 nucleotides agree with TRBD2. The trim removed 8 bases at V and 5 bases at J, leaving 4 bases unmatched. CDR1 and CDR2 (germline): KGHDR, SFDVKD. CDR3 length equals 14 residues. DNA for the CDR3: TGTGCCACCAAGGGACTAGCGGCAAACAATGAGCAGTTCTTC. As protein: CATKGLAANNEQFF.

The V gene is TRBV12-3 or TRBV12-4, the J gene TRBJ2-7, with 7 bases fitting TRBD1. V was pared by 5 bases and J by 6 bases, with 13 bases of the junction left unmatched. The CDR3 consists of 15 residues. The CDR3 loop is CASSQTGSGIREQYF. Here the CDR3 DNA reads TGTGCCAGCAGTCAGACAGGGAGCGGTATACGCGAGCAGTACTTC.

In this sample, this clonotype turned up many times. This rearrangement joins TRBV7-3 to TRBJ1-2, with 7 positions matching TRBD1. The CDR3 length is 13 residues. CDR1 and CDR2 from the germline V gene are SGHTA and FQGTGA. With 4 bases clipped from V and 8 bases from J, the junction kept 7 bases outside the gene matches. The DNA of the CDR3 is TGTGCCAGCAGCTCCAGGGACAGAAGCGGCTACACCTTC. Protein sequence: CASSSRDRSGYTF.

This clonotype was seen repeatedly, ten times or more. The chain joins TRBV7-2 to TRBJ2-7; D remains ambiguous. CDR1 and CDR2 from the germline V gene are SGHTA and FQGNSA. V lost 2 bases to trimming and J lost 2 bases, with 16 bases between them. This CDR3 region has 16 residues. The CDR3, as DNA: TGTGCCAGCAGCTTATTCCACGGCGGACCAACCTACGAGCAGTACTTC. This translates into CASSLFHGGPTYEQYF.

The count of this clonotype is one. Compared with germline, one end of the junction differs, possibly owing to a read error. The chain is built from TRBV5-5 and TRBJ2-2, with TRBD2 matching 10 bases. This CDR3 is 15 amino acids long. Looked up from germline, CDR1 is SGHKS and CDR2 is YYEKEE (reference sequence). CDR3 in DNA: TGTGCCAGCAGCCTGAGCCTAGCGGGAGTCGGGGATCTGTTTTTT. Amino acids: CASSLSLAGVGDLFF.

In the case of this clonotype: The junction does not match germline at one end; this may be a read error. This chain links TRBV6-1 with TRBJ2-7; TRBD2 might be the D (6 bases). CDR1 is MNHNS, CDR2 SASEGT, per germline. The CDR3 spans 13 residues. CDR3 protein: CASKIGSSYEHYF. The CDR3 nucleotides read TGTGCCAGCAAAATCGGGAGCTCCTACGAGCATTACTTC.

This clonotype was counted at least ten times. The genes are TRBV4-3 and TRBJ2-1; 11 positions agree with TRBD1. The V and J ends lost 3 bases and 6 bases, in that order; junction bases with no gene match: 4. Germline V lookup: CDR1 LGHNA, CDR2 YSLEER. The CDR3 is made up of 15 amino acids. CDR3 sequence (DNA): TGCGCCAGCAGCCAGAAGGGGACAGGGGGCAATGAGCAGTTCTTC. Translated, it gives CASSQKGTGGNEQFF.

This clonotype appeared many times. This sequence joins TRBV5-1 and TRBJ2-5, with TRBD1 as a possible D gene (7 bases). In germline, CDR1 is SGHRS, CDR2 YFSETQ. The CDR3 length is 17 residues. The ends were cut back, 0 bases at V and 5 bases at J, with 20 bases in the middle. Here the CDR3 DNA reads TGCGCCAGCAGCTTGGCCGGGGAAGGGGGCAGCGGGGAGACCCAGTACTTC. Translated: CASSLAGEGGSGETQYF.